The 28 T cell receptor beta chains reported below all come from one sample, sequenced in a study of Graves' ophthalmopathy and Graves' hyperthyroidism. Amplification of TCR beta CDR3 regions used RNA transcripts. The first round was an RT-PCR with HTBI primers, and the second round was a multiplex PCR. TCRdb used MiXCR to reprocess the multiplex PCR reads, holding one entry per CDR3 protein. The data contain roughly 160,000 distinct CDR3 sequences, approximately 40% of them singletons. The source material was peripheral blood. All receptors derive from a woman aged 40 to 55 with Graves' ophthalmopathy.

The sample holds one count of this clonotype. The gene calls are TRBV5-1 and TRBJ2-7, with unresolved D. Trimming shortened V by 2 bases and J by 0 bases, and 9 bases separated the two germline ends. The CDR3 spans 14 residues. Germline CDR1 is SGHRS and CDR2 is YFSETQ. The CDR3 here is CASSFRGNSYEQYF. Here the CDR3 DNA reads TGCGCCAGCAGCTTTCGAGGTAACTCCTACGAGCAGTACTTC.

This clonotype was counted at least ten times. A much larger clone is a single base away; this may be a read error. This chain links TRBV30 with TRBJ2-7, with 9 bases lining up with TRBD1. From germline, CDR1 is GTSNPN and CDR2 SVGIG (reference sequence). V trimming: 7 bases; J trimming: 8 bases; junction bases outside the gene matches: 15. The CDR3 has 14 residues. The CDR3 loop reads CAFAEDRGWYKQYF. The DNA of the CDR3 is TGTGCCTTTGCGGAGGACAGGGGATGGTACAAGCAGTACTTC.

This clonotype was counted at least ten times. CDR3 region: CASSQGEQAGANVLTF. In nucleotides, the CDR3 is TGTGCCAGCAGTCAAGGGGAGCAGGCCGGGGCCAACGTCCTGACTTTC. V usage is TRBV12-3 or TRBV12-4 and J usage is TRBJ2-6; the D gene could be TRBD1 or TRBD2 (5 bases each). Trimming shortened V by 5 bases and J by 4 bases, and 15 bases separated the two germline ends. This CDR3 comprises 16 residues.

The J gene is TRBJ2-5, the V gene TRBV12-3 or TRBV12-4, with D hard to call. This CDR3 contains 12 residues. Trimming removed 5 bases from V and 5 bases from J, with 9 bases in between. The CDR3 DNA sequence: TGTGCCAGCAGTACTCTGGGGGAGACCCAGTACTTC. This sequence encodes CASSTLGETQYF.

This clonotype was seen at least ten times. The chain combines TRBV7-2 with TRBJ2-7; D is perhaps TRBD1 (6 bases). Trimming shortened V by 5 bases and J by 5 bases, and 19 bases separated the two germline ends. Germline values: CDR1 SGHTA, CDR2 FQGNSA. This CDR3 is built from 15 residues. The CDR3 coding sequence is TGTGCCAGCAGCCCCCCGACAGGAATGGTGCACGAGCAGTACTTC. Its protein product is CASSPPTGMVHEQYF.

Ten or more counts support this clonotype. The junction departs from germline at one end; a sequencing error may be responsible. This chain joins TRBV12-3 or TRBV12-4 and TRBJ1-6; D is ambiguous. The CDR3 is 15 residues long. This CDR3 reads CASSFLGSSNSPLHF. CDR3 nucleotide sequence: TGTGCCAGCAGTTTTTTAGGGTCCTCTAATTCACCCCTCCACTTT.

This clonotype was detected ten times or more. This chain uses TRBV28 with TRBJ1-3; D is unresolved. CDR1 is MDHEN, CDR2 SYDVKM, per germline. V was trimmed by 2 bases and J by 6 bases, leaving 8 bases between them. The CDR3 loop spans 13 amino acids. CDR3 amino acids: CASSLTFENTIYF. Here the CDR3 DNA reads TGTGCCAGCAGTTTAACCTTTGAAAACACCATATATTTT.

This clonotype was seen a few times. The chain links TRBV7-8 to TRBJ2-7; D remains ambiguous. This CDR3 comprises 15 residues. From germline, CDR1 is SGHVS and CDR2 FQNEAQ. Trimming shortened V by 1 base and J by 0 bases, and 10 bases separated the two germline ends. The CDR3 region has the DNA TGTGCCAGCAGCTTAGTGGCGGATATCTCCTACGAGCAGTACTTC. It encodes CASSLVADISYEQYF. Full variable domain (outside the CDR3, taken from reference TRBV7-8 and TRBJ2-7): GAGVSQSPRYKVAKRGQDVALRCDPISGHVSLFWYQQALGQGPEFLTYFQNEAQLDKSGLPSDRFFAERPEGSVSTLKIQRTQQEDSAVYLCASSLVADISYEQYFGPGTRLTVT.

This clonotype was seen ten or more times. CDR3: CASRSSQGRNEQYF. CDR3 bases: TGTGCCAGCAGAAGCTCACAGGGTCGCAACGAGCAGTACTTC. V and J are TRBV6-5 and TRBJ2-7; maybe TRBD1 (6 bases). Germline V gene data show CDR1 as MNHEY and CDR2 as SVGAGI. With 6 bases removed from V and 5 bases from J, the gap between germline ends came to 17 bases. The CDR3 is 14 amino acids.

The V and J genes are TRBV6-1 and TRBJ1-2; D call uncertain. The V gene's germline CDR1 is MNHNS and CDR2 SASEGT. Trimming removed 4 bases at V and 4 bases at J, with 16 bases between. The CDR3 totals 15 residues. CDR3 bases: TGTGCCAGCAGTGGGTTTCAAGGCTACGGCTATGGCTACACCTTC. Amino acid sequence: CASSGFQGYGYGYTF.

This clonotype showed up many times. This sequence joins TRBV6-5 and TRBJ1-6, with a weak D call TRBD1 (6 bases). The CDR3 spans 14 residues. V was trimmed by 7 bases and J by 10 bases, leaving 17 bases between them. Germline CDR1 MNHEY, CDR2 SVGAGI. The CDR3 protein is CASTVGAGASPLHF. DNA for the CDR3: TGTGCCAGCACCGTCGGGGCAGGGGCCTCACCCCTCCACTTT.

The V and J genes are TRBV6-2 or TRBV6-3 and TRBJ1-1; TRBD1 matches at 9 bases. J was trimmed by 11 bases and V by 5 bases; bases with no gene match: 12. Germline CDR1 and CDR2: MNHEY and SVGEGT. CDR3 size: 14 residues. DNA for the CDR3: TGTGCCAGCAGTCAAAAAGCCGGGACAGGGAGGGCTTTCTTT. Residues: CASSQKAGTGRAFF.

In its sample, this clonotype was seen once. This rearrangement joins TRBV20-1 to TRBJ2-7; 9 bases are a match to TRBD2. The CDR3 contains 14 residues. V shed 5 bases, J shed 7 bases, and the junction held 12 bases outside the gene matches. Germline V CDR1 and CDR2: DFQATT, SNEGSKA (reference sequence). The CDR3 DNA sequence: TGCAGTGCTGCCCGTACTAGCGGGTCTGGGGAGCAGTACTTC. Encoded protein: CSAARTSGSGEQYF.

This rearrangement joins TRBV6-5 to TRBJ1-2; maybe TRBD1 (5 bases). The length of the CDR3 is 14 residues. Trimming took 4 bases from V and 5 from J, leaving 14 bases between them. Germline values: CDR1 MNHEY, CDR2 SVGAGI. CDR3 in amino acids: CASSFTQGRYGYTF. CDR3 coding DNA: TGTGCCAGCAGTTTCACCCAGGGTCGGTATGGCTACACCTTC.

This clonotype has ten or more counts. V is TRBV6-1 and J is TRBJ1-5; 10 bases map to TRBD1. This CDR3 contains 15 residues. The germline V gene encodes CDR1 MNHNS and CDR2 SASEGT. With V trimmed by 6 bases and J by 2 bases, 4 bases remained unmatched. CDR3 nucleotide sequence: TGTGCCAGCAGCCCCGGACAGGGGGGCAATCAGCCCCAGCATTTT. This translates into CASSPGQGGNQPQHF.

The V gene is TRBV6-2 or TRBV6-3, the J gene TRBJ2-7; 8 bases map to TRBD1. There are 15 residues in the CDR3. Unmatched junction bases numbered 6, after V lost 2 bases and J lost 3 bases. Per germline, CDR1 MNHEY and CDR2 SVGEGT. The CDR3 DNA reads as TGTGCCAGCAGTTACGAAGGACAGGGTATCTACGAGCAGTACTTC. Residues: CASSYEGQGIYEQYF.

This clonotype has just one count. The chain has TRBV5-1 and TRBJ2-7; D call uncertain. The CDR3 totals 12 residues. V gave up 3 bases and J gave up 1 base, with 5 bases separating them. The germline CDR1 and CDR2 sequences are SGHRS and YFSETQ. Here the CDR3 reads CASSSKSYEQYF. The CDR3 DNA sequence: TGCGCCAGCAGCTCTAAATCCTACGAGCAGTACTTC.

The J gene is TRBJ2-5, the V gene TRBV6-2 or TRBV6-3; D perhaps matches TRBD1 (6 bases). The CDR3 is 13 residues long. Germline V gene data show CDR1 as MNHEY and CDR2 as SVGEGT. V lost 11 bases to trimming and J lost 0 bases, with 13 bases between them. The CDR3 DNA is TGTGCCGGGTCTAGGGGGAACCAAGAGACCCAGTACTTC. Translation gives CAGSRGNQETQYF.

This chain links TRBV6-2 or TRBV6-3 with TRBJ2-5; possibly TRBD1 for D (6 bases). Looked up from germline, CDR1 is MNHEY and CDR2 is SVGEGT. The CDR3 is 15 amino acids. V dropped 0 bases and J dropped 0 bases, with 8 bases sitting between them. In nucleotides, the CDR3 is TGTGCCAGCAGTTACTCGACAGGTGACCAAGAGACCCAGTACTTC. Protein: CASSYSTGDQETQYF.

In this sample, this clonotype turned up many times. The chain carries TRBV27 and TRBJ2-5, with D unresolved. This CDR3 has 13 amino acids. Trimming took 4 bases from V and 4 from J, leaving 10 bases between them. Per germline, CDR1 MNHEY and CDR2 SMNVEV (reference sequence). Here the CDR3 DNA reads TGTGCCAGCAGTTCCCGGCTAGGAGAGACCCAGTACTTC. Translation: CASSSRLGETQYF.

The genes are TRBV2 and TRBJ2-5; D gene unclear. The CDR3 is made up of 11 amino acids. Trimming removed 0 bases from V and 5 bases from J, with 1 base in between. In germline, CDR1 is SNHLY, CDR2 FYNNEI. This CDR3 reads CASSEAETQYF. In nucleotides, the CDR3 is TGTGCCAGCAGTGAAGCTGAGACCCAGTACTTC.

This clonotype was seen repeatedly, ten times or more. The chain employs TRBV2 and TRBJ2-2; D is unresolved. V lost 4 bases and J lost 1, with 7 bases in between. The germline CDR1 and CDR2 sequences are SNHLY and FYNNEI. CDR3 length: 14 amino acids. In nucleotides, the CDR3 is TGTGCCAGCAGTGGCGCAATGAACACCGGGGAGCTGTTTTTT. It yields the protein CASSGAMNTGELFF.

The chain carries TRBV12-3 or TRBV12-4 and TRBJ1-6; the D is unclear. Trimming stripped 4 bases from V and 5 bases from J, with 9 bases between. The CDR3 consists of 14 residues. CDR3 bases: TGTGCCAGCAGTTCGACGGGAAATAATTCACCCCTCCACTTT. This translates into CASSSTGNNSPLHF.

This clonotype was seen repeatedly, ten times or more. The gene calls are TRBV20-1 and TRBJ1-1, with D unresolved. V was shortened by 0 bases and J by 7 bases, with 15 bases between the two germline ends. This CDR3 has 14 residues. The germline V gene encodes CDR1 DFQATT and CDR2 SNEGSKA (reference sequence). In DNA, the CDR3 is TGCAGTGCTAGAGATGGTCCGCGCCCTTTTGAAGCTTTCTTT. Its protein product is CSARDGPRPFEAFF.

This clonotype was counted a single time. This sequence joins TRBV12-3 or TRBV12-4 and TRBJ1-5, with TRBD1 matching over 7 bases. J was trimmed by 3 bases and V by 7 bases; bases with no gene match: 6. This CDR3 spans 14 amino acids. The CDR3 here is CASINDRDNQPQHF. The CDR3 DNA is TGTGCCAGCATTAATGACAGGGACAATCAGCCCCAGCATTTT.

There are many counts of this clonotype. The chain is built from TRBV6-5 and TRBJ2-5, with 7 bases matching TRBD2. The CDR3 has 17 amino acids. Per germline, CDR1 MNHEY and CDR2 SVGAGI. J was trimmed by 1 base and V by 2 bases; bases with no gene match: 10. The CDR3 DNA follows: TGTGCCAGCAGTTACCGGAAGCGAAGCGGGGCCCAAGAGACCCAGTACTTC. This gives the protein CASSYRKRSGAQETQYF.

The chain uses TRBV12-3 or TRBV12-4 and TRBJ2-7; 7 nucleotides align to TRBD2. The CDR3 contains 15 residues. Trimming took 5 bases from V and 4 from J; bases not matched to a gene: 11. CDR3 coding DNA: TGTGCCAGCAGTCTCGACACTAGCGAAGGTTACGAGCAGTACTTC. Translation: CASSLDTSEGYEQYF.

This chain joins TRBV12-3 or TRBV12-4 and TRBJ1-1; D call uncertain. V lost 2 bases to trimming and J lost 0 bases, with 10 bases between them. The CDR3 runs 15 residues. The DNA of the CDR3 is TGTGCCAGCAGTTTAAGGGCAGCTTTGAACACTGAAGCTTTCTTT. This translates into CASSLRAALNTEAFF.